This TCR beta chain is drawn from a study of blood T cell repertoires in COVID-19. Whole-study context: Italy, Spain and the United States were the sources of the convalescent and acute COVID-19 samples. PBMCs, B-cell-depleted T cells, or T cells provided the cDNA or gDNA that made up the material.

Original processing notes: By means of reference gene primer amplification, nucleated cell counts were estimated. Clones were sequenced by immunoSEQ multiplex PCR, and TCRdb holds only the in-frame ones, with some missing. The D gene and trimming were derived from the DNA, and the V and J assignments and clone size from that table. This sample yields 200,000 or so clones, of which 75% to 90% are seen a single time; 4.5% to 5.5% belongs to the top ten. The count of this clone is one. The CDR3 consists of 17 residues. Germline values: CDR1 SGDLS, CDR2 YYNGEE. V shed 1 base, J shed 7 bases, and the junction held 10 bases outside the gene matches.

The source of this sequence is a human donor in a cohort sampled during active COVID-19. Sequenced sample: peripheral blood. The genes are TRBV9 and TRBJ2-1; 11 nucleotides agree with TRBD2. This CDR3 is CASSVTSGREEANEQFF. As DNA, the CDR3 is TGTGCCAGCAGCGTAACTAGCGGGAGAGAGGAGGCGAATGAGCAGTTCTTC.